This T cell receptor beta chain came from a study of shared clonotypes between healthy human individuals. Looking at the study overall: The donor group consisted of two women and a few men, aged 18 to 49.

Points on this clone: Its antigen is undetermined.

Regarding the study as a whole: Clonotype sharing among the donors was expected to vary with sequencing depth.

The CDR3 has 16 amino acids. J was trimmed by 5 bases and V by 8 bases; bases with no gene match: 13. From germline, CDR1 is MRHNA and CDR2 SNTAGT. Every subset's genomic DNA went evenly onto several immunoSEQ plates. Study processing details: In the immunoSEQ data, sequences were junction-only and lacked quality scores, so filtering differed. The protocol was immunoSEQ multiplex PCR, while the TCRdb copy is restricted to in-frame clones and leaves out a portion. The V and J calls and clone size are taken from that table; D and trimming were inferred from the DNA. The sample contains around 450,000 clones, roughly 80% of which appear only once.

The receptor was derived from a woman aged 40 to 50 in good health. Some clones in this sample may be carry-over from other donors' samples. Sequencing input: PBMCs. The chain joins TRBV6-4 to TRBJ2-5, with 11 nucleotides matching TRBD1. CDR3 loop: CASSKPSRDRGETQYF. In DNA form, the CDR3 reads TGTGCCAGCTCTAAACCTTCACGGGACAGGGGGGAGACCCAGTACTTC.